The 20 T cell receptor beta chains reported below all come from one sample, sequenced in a study of cytomegalovirus exposure and HLA in healthy donors. Primers: 60 Vbeta forward and 13 Jbeta reverse. Profiled with immunoSEQ multiplex PCR; TCRdb holds only in-frame clones, not every one. The table includes more than 95,000 clones, around 65% detected once. Material for sequencing was PBMCs. All receptors derive from a woman aged 50 to 60 in good health and CMV-seronegative.

The chain joins TRBV6-5 to TRBJ1-5; D not resolved. Trimming removed 2 bases at V and 4 bases at J, with 6 bases between. Germline V lookup: CDR1 MNHEY, CDR2 SVGAGI. The CDR3 covers 13 residues. CDR3 loop: CASSYGGNQPQHF. For the CDR3, the DNA is TGTGCCAGCAGTTACGGAGGTAATCAGCCCCAGCATTTT.

CDR3 bases: TGTGCCAGCAGTTTTGCGGGAGTCTCCTACGAGCAGTACTTC. Its translation is CASSFAGVSYEQYF. The chain carries TRBV28 and TRBJ2-7; 7 bases match TRBD2. In germline, CDR1 is MDHEN, CDR2 SYDVKM. The V and J ends lost 3 bases and 0 bases, in that order; junction bases with no gene match: 2. The CDR3 is 14 residues long.

The V and J genes are TRBV19 and TRBJ2-3; 7 bases map to TRBD1. The CDR3 is 14 residues long. Germline V gene data show CDR1 as LNHDA and CDR2 as SQIVND (reference sequence). The junction had 4 bases not matched to a gene; V was cut back by 3 bases and J by 4 bases. Here the CDR3 reads CASSIRTGSDTQYF. In DNA form, the CDR3 reads TGTGCCAGTAGTATTAGGACAGGTTCAGATACGCAGTATTTT.

This clone turned up a few times. The gene calls are TRBV12-5 and TRBJ2-5; a possible D gene is TRBD1 (5 bases). The DNA end lines up better with TRBJ2-7; the J call may be wrong. This CDR3 has 12 amino acids. Germline CDR1 LGHNT, CDR2 FRNRAP. CDR3 protein: CASAKGSYEQYF. The CDR3 bases are TGTGCTAGTGCCAAGGGGTCCTACGAGCAGTACTTC.

The V call is TRBV9, the J call TRBJ2-7; D unclear. This CDR3 comprises 14 residues. Trimming left V 0 bases short and J 2 bases short, with 9 bases between. The germline CDR1 and CDR2 sequences are SGDLS and YYNGEE. This CDR3 reads CASSVDSITYEQYF. DNA of the CDR3: TGTGCCAGCAGCGTAGACAGCATTACCTACGAGCAGTACTTC.

V and J are TRBV7-8 and TRBJ2-5, with D possibly being TRBD2 (5 bases). This CDR3 has 14 residues. In germline, CDR1 is SGHVS, CDR2 FQNEAQ. V was cut by 8 bases and J by 1 base, with 14 bases left in between. Written as DNA, the CDR3 is TGTGCCAGCTCAAACACGCGGGCCCAAGAGACCCAGTACTTC. This encodes CASSNTRAQETQYF. Using reference TRBV7-8 and TRBJ2-5 for the parts outside the CDR3, the full variable domain is GAGVSQSPRYKVAKRGQDVALRCDPISGHVSLFWYQQALGQGPEFLTYFQNEAQLDKSGLPSDRFFAERPEGSVSTLKIQRTQQEDSAVYLCASSNTRAQETQYFGPGTRLLVL.

The V gene is TRBV4-3, the J gene TRBJ2-1, with TRBD2 matching over 9 bases. The trim removed 6 bases at V and 8 bases at J, leaving 8 bases unmatched. The germline CDR1 and CDR2 sequences are LGHNA and YSLEER. The CDR3 totals 14 residues. CDR3 bases: TGCGCCAGCAGTAAGGATAGCGGGAGACATGAGCAGTTCTTC. The encoded protein is CASSKDSGRHEQFF.

This clone was counted between two and nine times. The chain employs TRBV7-9 and TRBJ1-6; 7 bases agree with TRBD1. V gave up 5 bases and J gave up 11 bases; unmatched junction bases: 12. The germline CDR1 and CDR2 sequences are SEHNR and FQNEAQ (reference sequence). This CDR3 spans 15 amino acids. The CDR3 DNA is TGTGCCAGCAGCCGGTGGACAGGTCCTGGGACACCCCTCCACTTT. It encodes CASSRWTGPGTPLHF.

This chain links TRBV5-1 with TRBJ2-7, with a tentative D call TRBD1 (5 bases). This CDR3 spans 14 amino acids. Trimming took 5 bases from V and 2 from J, leaving 14 bases between them. Per the germline V gene, CDR1 is SGHRS and CDR2 is YFSETQ. CDR3 nucleotides: TGCGCCAGCAGGACGCAGGGCGCAACCTACGAGCAGTACTTC. It translates to CASRTQGATYEQYF. The complete variable domain, with remaining parts taken from reference TRBV5-1 and TRBJ2-7, reads KAGVTQTPRYLIKTRGQQVTLSCSPISGHRSVSWYQQTPGQGLQFLFEYFSETQRNKGNFPGRFSGRQFSNSRSEMNVSTLELGDSALYLCASRTQGATYEQYFGPGTRLTVT.

The chain uses TRBV4-2 and TRBJ1-1; 9 nucleotides match TRBD1. CDR3 size: 16 residues. Losses at the gene ends were 0 bases for V and 5 bases for J; bases not matched to a gene: 7. The germline CDR1 and CDR2 sequences are LGHNA and YNFKEQ. As DNA, the CDR3 is TGTGCCAGCAGCCAAGACAACAGGGGGCTTAGAACTGAAGCTTTCTTT. It encodes CASSQDNRGLRTEAFF.

J is TRBJ1-5 and V is TRBV6-1; a weak D match, TRBD1 (5 bases). Germline CDR1 and CDR2: MNHNS and SASEGT. V was pared by 6 bases and J by 4 bases, with 16 bases between. The CDR3 extends over 15 amino acids. The CDR3 loop reads CASSPREGQNQPQHF. The CDR3 nucleotides read TGTGCCAGCAGCCCCAGGGAGGGCCAGAATCAGCCCCAGCATTTT.

V and J are TRBV11-3 and TRBJ2-7, with TRBD1 matching over 9 bases. Germline CDR1 reads SGHNT; CDR2 reads YENEEA. This CDR3 region has 14 residues. The ends lost 4 bases at V and 7 bases at J; junction bases unmatched: 8. DNA for the CDR3: TGTGCCAGCAGCTCAATACAGGGGGCCGAAGAGCAGTACTTC. This sequence encodes CASSSIQGAEEQYF.

This clone was seen a few times. This chain joins TRBV6-5 and TRBJ1-1; 7 positions agree with TRBD1. CDR1 and CDR2 from the germline V gene are MNHEY and SVGAGI. CDR3 length: 16 residues. J lost 4 bases, V lost 1 base, and 9 bases had no gene match. In DNA, the CDR3 is TGTGCCAGCAGTTACTTACCGACAGGGAGAATCACTGAAGCTTTCTTT. Protein product: CASSYLPTGRITEAFF.

The chain couples TRBV5-8 to TRBJ2-7; 8 bases match TRBD1. The germline CDR1 and CDR2 sequences are SGHTS and YDEGEE. V gave up 4 bases and J gave up 2 bases; unmatched junction bases: 8. This CDR3 has 15 residues. CDR3 nucleotide sequence: TGTGCCAGCAGCCCGACTGAGGACAGGGCCTACGAGCAGTACTTC. This encodes CASSPTEDRAYEQYF.

The chain has TRBV12-5 and TRBJ1-5; maybe TRBD1 (6 bases). The CDR3 is 16 amino acids. The germline V gene encodes CDR1 LGHNT and CDR2 FRNRAP. Trimming removed 5 bases from V and 3 bases from J, with 17 bases in between. The CDR3 region is CASGPNPGQFNQPQHF. Here the CDR3 DNA reads TGTGCTAGTGGTCCCAACCCAGGACAGTTCAATCAGCCCCAGCATTTT.

This rearrangement joins TRBV5-1 to TRBJ2-7; a possible D gene is TRBD2 (6 bases). CDR1 is SGHRS and CDR2 is YFSETQ in the germline V gene. V lost 5 bases and J 1 base, leaving 25 bases between the germline ends. The CDR3 covers 18 residues. CDR3 bases: TGCGCCAGCAGTAATATAGCGGCGATAACGAGAAGATCCTACGAGCAGTACTTC. Its protein product is CASSNIAAITRRSYEQYF.

The V call is TRBV11-3, the J call TRBJ2-7; TRBD1 matches at 9 bases. Germline V CDR1 and CDR2: SGHNT, YENEEA. CDR3 length: 15 residues. J gave up 2 bases and V 1 base, and 3 bases lay outside the gene matches. The CDR3, as DNA: TGTGCCAGCAGCTTAGGGGACAGGGTACCCTACGAGCAGTACTTC. It yields the protein CASSLGDRVPYEQYF.

J is TRBJ2-7 and V is TRBV19, with 15 bases aligning to TRBD2. The CDR3 is 21 residues long. J gave up 0 bases and V 4 bases, and 16 bases lay outside the gene matches. The germline V gene encodes CDR1 LNHDA and CDR2 SQIVND (reference sequence). The CDR3 coding sequence is TGTGCCAGTAGTACTCATTACCCGGGACTAGCGGGAGGCCCCTCCTCCTACGAGCAGTACTTC. It translates to CASSTHYPGLAGGPSSYEQYF.

CDR3 in amino acids: CAWRLPPGQGVTMRQFF. CDR3 DNA: TGTGCCTGGAGGCTTCCTCCGGGACAAGGTGTAACAATGAGGCAGTTCTTC. The J gene is TRBJ2-1, the V gene TRBV30, with a weak D call TRBD1 (6 bases). CDR1 and CDR2 from the germline V gene are GTSNPN and SVGIG (reference sequence). CDR3 size: 17 residues. The V gene lost 3 bases and the J gene lost 12 bases, with 30 bases spanning the gap.

The rearrangement uses TRBV5-1 and TRBJ2-3, with D tentatively TRBD2 (5 bases). This CDR3 is 16 amino acids long. CDR1 and CDR2 (germline): SGHRS, YFSETQ. V shed 6 bases and J shed 0 bases, with 17 bases lying between them. The CDR3 region has the DNA TGCGCCAGCACATTTGCAGCGGACTCTAGCACAGATACGCAGTATTTT. The encoded protein is CASTFAADSSTDTQYF. Full variable domain (outside the CDR3, taken from reference TRBV5-1 and TRBJ2-3): KAGVTQTPRYLIKTRGQQVTLSCSPISGHRSVSWYQQTPGQGLQFLFEYFSETQRNKGNFPGRFSGRQFSNSRSEMNVSTLELGDSALYLCASTFAADSSTDTQYFGPGTRLTVL.